This TCR beta chain came from a study of shared clonotypes between healthy human individuals. A note on this clone: The antigen remains undetermined.

Points from the study as a whole: Expectations were that clonotype sharing among donors would be affected by sequencing depth. Several donors shared 4.5% to 6.5% of their naive CD4 clonotypes.

The CDR3 has 13 amino acids. CDR1 is MNHEY and CDR2 is SMNVEV in the germline V gene (reference sequence). V lost 6 bases and J lost 9, with 15 bases in between. Researchers ran the assay at a deep level. Profiled with immunoSEQ multiplex PCR; TCRdb holds only in-frame clones, not every one. This table has 550,000 to 800,000 clones, over 65% appearing once. The TCR originated in a woman aged 30 to 39 in good health. Sequences were obtained from memory CD4+ T cells sorted from blood. Noted subset: CD45RA-negative fraction. This chain links TRBV27 with TRBJ2-1; possibly TRBD2 for D (6 bases). CDR3 bases: TGTGCCAGCAGGGGGGGACTGGGAGGTGAGCAGTTCTTC. Amino acids: CASRGGLGGEQFF.